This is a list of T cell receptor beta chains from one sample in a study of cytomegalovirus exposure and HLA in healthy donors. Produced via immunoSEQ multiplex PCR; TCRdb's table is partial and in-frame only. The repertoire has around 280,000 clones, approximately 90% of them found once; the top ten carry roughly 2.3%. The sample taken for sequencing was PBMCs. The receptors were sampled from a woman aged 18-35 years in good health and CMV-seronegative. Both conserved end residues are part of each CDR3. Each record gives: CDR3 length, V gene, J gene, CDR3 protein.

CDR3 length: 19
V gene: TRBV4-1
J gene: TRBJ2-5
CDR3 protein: CASSQITSGGSLGQETQYF

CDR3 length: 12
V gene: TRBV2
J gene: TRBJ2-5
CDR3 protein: CASSDNQETQYF

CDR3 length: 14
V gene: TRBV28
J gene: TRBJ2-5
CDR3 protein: CASSFGGAKETQYF

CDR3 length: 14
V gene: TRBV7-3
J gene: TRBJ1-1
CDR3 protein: CAGHRDREATEAFF

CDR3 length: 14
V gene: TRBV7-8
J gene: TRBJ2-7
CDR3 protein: CASSKPGLAYEQYF

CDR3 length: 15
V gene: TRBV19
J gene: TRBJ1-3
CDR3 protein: CASSPSSGYGNTIYF

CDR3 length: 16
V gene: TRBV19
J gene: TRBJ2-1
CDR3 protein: CASSTPPGLVYNEQFF

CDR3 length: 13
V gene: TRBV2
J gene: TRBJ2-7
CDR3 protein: CASSGQGHYEQYF

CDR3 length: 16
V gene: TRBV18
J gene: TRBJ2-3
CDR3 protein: CASSRLRGTSTDTQYF

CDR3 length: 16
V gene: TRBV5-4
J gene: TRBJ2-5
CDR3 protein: CASSLALPSGGGTQYF

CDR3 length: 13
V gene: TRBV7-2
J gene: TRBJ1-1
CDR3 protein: CASIRPEDTEAFF

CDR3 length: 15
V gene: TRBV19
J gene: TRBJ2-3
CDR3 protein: CASSTGDSSGDTQYF

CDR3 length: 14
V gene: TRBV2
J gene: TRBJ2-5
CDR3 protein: CASSADRGQETQYF

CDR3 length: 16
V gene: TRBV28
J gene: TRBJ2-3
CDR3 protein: CASIPFPGLGARTQYF

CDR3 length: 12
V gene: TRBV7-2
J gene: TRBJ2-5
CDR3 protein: CASSLYQETQYF

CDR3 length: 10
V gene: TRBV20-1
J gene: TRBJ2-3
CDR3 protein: CSARSDTQYF

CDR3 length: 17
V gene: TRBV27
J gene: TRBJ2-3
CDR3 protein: CASSAQQGALGTDTQYF

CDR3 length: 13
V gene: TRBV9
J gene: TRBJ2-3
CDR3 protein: CASSVQNTDTQYF

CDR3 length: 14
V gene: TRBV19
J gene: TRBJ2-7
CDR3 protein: CASSIGNYNYEQYF

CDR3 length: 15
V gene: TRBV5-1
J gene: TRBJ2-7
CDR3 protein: CASSLGTGGECEQYF

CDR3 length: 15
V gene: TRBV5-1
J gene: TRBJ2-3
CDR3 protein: CASSLGGVYVDTQYF

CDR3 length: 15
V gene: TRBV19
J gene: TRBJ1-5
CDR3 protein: CASSIFGRGNQPQHF

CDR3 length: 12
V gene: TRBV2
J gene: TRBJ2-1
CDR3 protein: CASSSLEREQFF

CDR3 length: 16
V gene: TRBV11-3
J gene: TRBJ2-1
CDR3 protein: CASSPQEAGKWNEQFF

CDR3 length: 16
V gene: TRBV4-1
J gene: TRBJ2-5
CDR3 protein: CASSQDWPGGAGTQYF

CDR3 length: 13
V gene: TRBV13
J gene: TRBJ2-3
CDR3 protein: CASSVGSTDTQYF

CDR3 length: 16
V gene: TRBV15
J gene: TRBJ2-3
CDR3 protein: CATSRASGGGPDTQYF

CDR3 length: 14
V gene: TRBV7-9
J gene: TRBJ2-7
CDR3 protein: CASSPGTVSHEQYF

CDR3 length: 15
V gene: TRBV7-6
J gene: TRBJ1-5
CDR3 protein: CASSLTVDSNQPQHF

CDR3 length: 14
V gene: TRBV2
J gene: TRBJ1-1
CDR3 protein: CASSESGFNTEAFF

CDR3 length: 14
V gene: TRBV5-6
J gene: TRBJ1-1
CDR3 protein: CASSFPSTTTEAFF

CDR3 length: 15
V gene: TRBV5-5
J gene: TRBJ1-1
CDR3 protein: CASSLAGTANTEAFF

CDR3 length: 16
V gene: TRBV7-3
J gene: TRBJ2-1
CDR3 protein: CASSLAPGQGLNEQFF

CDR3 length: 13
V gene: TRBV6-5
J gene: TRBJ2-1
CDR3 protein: CASNHLGFSEQFF

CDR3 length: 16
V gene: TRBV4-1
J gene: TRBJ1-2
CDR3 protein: CASSPGTGGTPYGYTF

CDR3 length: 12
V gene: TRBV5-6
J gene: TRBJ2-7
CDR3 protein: CASSLGILEQYF

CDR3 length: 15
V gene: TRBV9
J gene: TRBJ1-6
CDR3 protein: CASSVGGTHSSPLHF

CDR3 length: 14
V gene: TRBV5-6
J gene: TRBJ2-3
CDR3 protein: CASSRGLNTDTQYF

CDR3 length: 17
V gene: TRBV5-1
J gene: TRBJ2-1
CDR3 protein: CASSRWTSGGAYNEQFF

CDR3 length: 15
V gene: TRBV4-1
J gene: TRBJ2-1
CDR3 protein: CASSPLAGGPNEQFF

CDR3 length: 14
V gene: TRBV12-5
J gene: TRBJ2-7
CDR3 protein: CASGLAGGTYEQYF